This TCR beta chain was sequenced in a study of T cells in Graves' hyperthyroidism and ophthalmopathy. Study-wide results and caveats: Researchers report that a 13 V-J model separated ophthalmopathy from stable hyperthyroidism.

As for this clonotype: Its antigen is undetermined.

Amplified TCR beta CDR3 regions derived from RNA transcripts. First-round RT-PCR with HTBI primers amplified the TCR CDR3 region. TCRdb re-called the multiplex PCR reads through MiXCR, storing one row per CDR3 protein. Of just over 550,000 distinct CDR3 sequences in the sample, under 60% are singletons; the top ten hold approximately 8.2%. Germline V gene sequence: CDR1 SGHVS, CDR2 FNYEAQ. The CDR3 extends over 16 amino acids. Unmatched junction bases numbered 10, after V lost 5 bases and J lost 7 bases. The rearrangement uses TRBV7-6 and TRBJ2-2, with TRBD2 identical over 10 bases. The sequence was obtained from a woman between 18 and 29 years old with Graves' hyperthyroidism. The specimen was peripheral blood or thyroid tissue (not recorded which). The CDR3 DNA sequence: TGTGCCAGCAGCCAAGATACCCTAGCGGGAGACGGGGAGCTGTTTTTT. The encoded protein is CASSQDTLAGDGELFF.